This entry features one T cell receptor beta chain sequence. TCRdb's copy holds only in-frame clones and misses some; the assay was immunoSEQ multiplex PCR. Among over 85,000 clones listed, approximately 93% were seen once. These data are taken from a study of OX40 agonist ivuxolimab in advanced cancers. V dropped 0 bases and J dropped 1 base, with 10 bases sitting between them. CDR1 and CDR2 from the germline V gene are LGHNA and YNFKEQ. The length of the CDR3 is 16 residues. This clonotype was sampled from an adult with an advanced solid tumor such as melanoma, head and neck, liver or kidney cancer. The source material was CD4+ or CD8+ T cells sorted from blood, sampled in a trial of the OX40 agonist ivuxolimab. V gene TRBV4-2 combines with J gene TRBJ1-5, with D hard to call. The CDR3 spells CASSQEAGKSNQPQHF. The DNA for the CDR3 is TGTGCCAGCAGCCAAGAAGCTGGGAAAAGCAATCAGCCCCAGCATTTT.